The 30 T cell receptor beta chains listed next were all sequenced from one sample in a study of shared clonotypes between healthy human individuals. The method was immunoSEQ multiplex PCR; TCRdb's version includes in-frame clones alone and lacks a portion of them. Found here are 600,000 to 750,000 clones, 72% of them singletons; the top ten hold approximately 2%. Sequencing was performed on memory CD4+ T cells sorted from blood. Subset here: CD45RA-negative fraction. The receptors originated from a woman younger than 45 in good health.

The V call is TRBV6-6, the J call TRBJ2-1; 12 bases are shared with TRBD2. The J segment lost 7 bases and the V segment lost 7 bases, leaving 8 bases of the junction unmatched. Per the germline V gene, CDR1 is MNHNY and CDR2 is SVGAGI (reference sequence). This CDR3 is 15 amino acids long. The CDR3 protein is CASKAGTSGYNEQFF. The CDR3 DNA follows: TGTGCCAGCAAAGCCGGGACTAGCGGGTATAATGAGCAGTTCTTC.

The chain uses TRBV18 and TRBJ2-7, with D perhaps being TRBD1 or TRBD2 (5 bases each). V lost 3 bases to trimming and J lost 2 bases, with 11 bases between them. The CDR3 spans 14 residues. Germline CDR1 is KGHSH and CDR2 is LQKENI. Here the CDR3 DNA reads TGTGCCAGCTCACCGGGACCGCCGCCCTACGAGCAGTACTTC. This translates into CASSPGPPPYEQYF. The full variable domain, its missing parts supplied by reference TRBV18 and TRBJ2-7, is NAGVMQNPRHLVRRRGQEARLRCSPMKGHSHVYWYRQLPEEGLKFMVYLQKENIIDESGMPKERFSAEFPKEGPSILRIQQVVRGDSAAYFCASSPGPPPYEQYFGPGTRLTVT.

This chain connects TRBV19 to TRBJ2-3; D gene ambiguous. The CDR3 sequence is 14 residues long. Germline CDR1 LNHDA, CDR2 SQIVND (reference sequence). The V end was cut by 5 bases, the J end by 2 bases, with 11 bases between. This CDR3 is CASSPNYNTDTQYF. The DNA of the CDR3 is TGTGCCAGTAGTCCAAACTACAACACAGATACGCAGTATTTT.

The V gene is TRBV5-1, the J gene TRBJ2-7; D gene uncertain. The CDR3 consists of 14 residues. V shed 7 bases and J shed 5 bases, with 19 bases lying between them. Germline lookup yields CDR1 SGHRS and CDR2 YFSETQ. The CDR3 nucleotides are TGCGCCAGCGCGGTAAGCGCGAGGAGCGACGAGCAGTACTTC. Its translation is CASAVSARSDEQYF. The full variable domain, with the rest looked up from reference TRBV5-1 and TRBJ2-7, is KAGVTQTPRYLIKTRGQQVTLSCSPISGHRSVSWYQQTPGQGLQFLFEYFSETQRNKGNFPGRFSGRQFSNSRSEMNVSTLELGDSALYLCASAVSARSDEQYFGPGTRLTVT.

J is TRBJ2-5 and V is TRBV28, with a tentative D call TRBD1 (6 bases). V was trimmed by 6 bases and J by 3 bases, leaving 23 bases between them. The CDR3 loop spans 17 amino acids. From germline, CDR1 is MDHEN and CDR2 SYDVKM. The CDR3 spells CASSNAGMGHRKETQYF. CDR3 in DNA: TGTGCCAGCAGCAATGCTGGCATGGGACATAGAAAAGAGACCCAGTACTTC.

The rearrangement links TRBV28 to TRBJ2-7; 8 bases map to TRBD2. Germline V gene data show CDR1 as MDHEN and CDR2 as SYDVKM. This CDR3 is 14 amino acids long. The J segment lost 5 bases and the V segment lost 5 bases, leaving 8 bases of the junction unmatched. CDR3 loop: CASSISGSRDEQYF. CDR3 DNA sequence: TGTGCCAGCAGTATAAGCGGGAGTAGGGACGAGCAGTACTTC.

V and J are TRBV11-3 and TRBJ2-1, with 7 bases identical to TRBD1. CDR3 length equals 16 residues. Losses at the gene ends were 1 base for V and 1 base for J; bases not matched to a gene: 4. CDR1 and CDR2 from the germline V gene are SGHNT and YENEEA. The CDR3, as DNA: TGTGCCAGCAGCTTAGCCGGGACAGAGTCCTACAATGAGCAGTTCTTC. Translated: CASSLAGTESYNEQFF.

The rearrangement uses TRBV19 and TRBJ2-2; no definite D call. Germline loops: CDR1 LNHDA, CDR2 SQIVND (reference sequence). The CDR3 loop spans 13 amino acids. V was trimmed by 8 bases and J by 5 bases, leaving 12 bases between them. The CDR3 sequence: CASQNSPTGELFF. In DNA, the CDR3 is TGTGCCAGTCAAAATAGCCCTACCGGGGAGCTGTTTTTT. The variable domain in full, completed from reference TRBV19 and TRBJ2-2, reads DGGITQSPKYLFRKEGQNVTLSCEQNLNHDAMYWYRQDPGQGLRLIYYSQIVNDFQKGDIAEGYSVSREKKESFPLTVTSAQKNPTAFYLCASQNSPTGELFFGEGSRLTVL.

The V and J genes are TRBV4-2 and TRBJ1-1, with TRBD1 matching 9 bases. Germline trimming cut 4 bases from V and 5 bases from J; bases unmatched to any gene: 2. The CDR3 totals 13 residues. Germline assignment: CDR1 LGHNA and CDR2 YNFKEQ. The CDR3 sequence: CASSRTGDTEAFF. The CDR3, as DNA: TGTGCCAGCAGCCGGACAGGGGATACTGAAGCTTTCTTT.

The rearrangement uses TRBV7-2 and TRBJ2-3; possibly TRBD2 for D (6 bases). V lost 5 bases to trimming and J lost 2 bases, with 17 bases between them. CDR3 size: 16 residues. Germline V gene data show CDR1 as SGHTA and CDR2 as FQGNSA. CDR3 bases: TGTGCCAGCAGCCCAAATAGCGGATATTACACAGATACGCAGTATTTT. It codes for CASSPNSGYYTDTQYF.

Concerning this clone: One base away lies a much larger clone, so this may be a sequencing read error. The chain joins TRBV6-1 to TRBJ2-7; TRBD1 matches at 7 bases. The ends lost 6 bases at V and 1 base at J; junction bases unmatched: 0. CDR3 length: 12 amino acids. Per germline, CDR1 MNHNS and CDR2 SASEGT. CDR3 sequence reads: CASRTGSYEQYF. The DNA of the CDR3 is TGTGCCAGCAGGACAGGGTCCTACGAGCAGTACTTC.

A few counts support this clone. V is TRBV19 and J is TRBJ1-1, with TRBD1 matching over 10 bases. Germline trimming cut 6 bases from V and 0 bases from J; bases unmatched to any gene: 10. The germline gives CDR1 LNHDA, CDR2 SQIVND (reference sequence). This CDR3 has 17 residues. The CDR3 DNA reads TGTGCCAGTAGCGCGCGGGGGACAGGGGCAATGAACACTGAAGCTTTCTTT. This codes for CASSARGTGAMNTEAFF.

The V gene is TRBV11-3, the J gene TRBJ2-3; no definite D call. Germline CDR1 is SGHNT and CDR2 is YENEEA. Trimming took off 5 bases at V and 2 bases at J, with 8 bases between the two ends. This CDR3 contains 13 residues. The CDR3 loop reads CASSPGYTDTQYF. The CDR3 nucleotides read TGTGCCAGCAGCCCTGGGTACACAGATACGCAGTATTTT.

The rearrangement links TRBV28 to TRBJ2-7, with D maybe TRBD2 (6 bases). V was pared by 3 bases and J by 3 bases, with 15 bases between. The CDR3 runs 15 residues. CDR1 and CDR2 (germline): MDHEN, SYDVKM. As DNA, the CDR3 is TGTGCCAGCAGTTTGGACGGGACTCGCGACTACGAGCAGTACTTC. Protein product: CASSLDGTRDYEQYF.

The rearrangement joins TRBV4-2 to TRBJ2-7, with TRBD2 as a possible D gene (6 bases). V was cut by 1 base and J by 1 base, with 11 bases left in between. From germline, CDR1 is LGHNA and CDR2 YNFKEQ. This CDR3 is built from 15 residues. The CDR3 DNA reads as TGTGCCAGCAGCCAAGGGGGACTCCGGTCCTACGAGCAGTACTTC. This sequence encodes CASSQGGLRSYEQYF.

The chain has TRBV18 and TRBJ2-7, with TRBD1 identical over 9 bases. Trimming at V came to 6 bases and at J to 5 bases, leaving 11 bases not matched to a gene. The CDR3 totals 15 residues. The germline V gene has CDR1 KGHSH and CDR2 LQKENI. CDR3 bases: TGTGCCAGCTCTCCCGGGACAGGGACGAGGAACGAGCAGTACTTC. This gives the protein CASSPGTGTRNEQYF.

The chain couples TRBV7-9 to TRBJ2-1, with D perhaps TRBD2 (5 bases). There are 16 residues in the CDR3. With 3 bases removed from V and 0 bases from J, the gap between germline ends came to 12 bases. Germline loops: CDR1 SEHNR, CDR2 FQNEAQ (reference sequence). The CDR3 DNA reads as TGTGCCAGCAGCTTCGGGAACTCCTACTCCTACAATGAGCAGTTCTTC. It yields the protein CASSFGNSYSYNEQFF.

This chain connects TRBV4-1 to TRBJ2-7, with 12 bases matching TRBD2. There are 17 residues in the CDR3. Germline CDR1 MGHRA, CDR2 YSYEKL. V shed 5 bases and J 6 bases; nucleotides not matched to a gene: 14. The chain's CDR3 is CASSLGTSGRALGEQYF. CDR3 nucleotide sequence: TGCGCCAGCAGCTTAGGGACTAGCGGGCGTGCTTTAGGCGAGCAGTACTTC.

The genes are TRBV7-8 and TRBJ1-5, with unresolved D. The V end lost 1 base, the J end lost 6 bases, and 13 bases lay between the germline ends. Germline loops: CDR1 SGHVS, CDR2 FQNEAQ. CDR3 size: 15 residues. The CDR3 is CASSLGGQSFQPQHF. The CDR3 bases are TGTGCCAGCAGCTTAGGTGGGCAGAGCTTTCAGCCCCAGCATTTT.

The rearrangement joins TRBV7-9 to TRBJ2-3; D is possibly TRBD2 (5 bases). From germline, CDR1 is SEHNR and CDR2 FQNEAQ (reference sequence). V lost 6 bases, J lost 2 bases, and 18 bases lay in between. The CDR3 covers 16 residues. The CDR3 is CASRDGRVRVTDTQYF. DNA of the CDR3: TGTGCCAGCAGGGACGGGCGGGTCAGAGTCACAGATACGCAGTATTTT.

This chain's CDR3 is CASSVRDRVCTDTQYF. CDR3 bases: TGTGCCAGCAGCGTCCGGGACAGGGTGTGCACAGATACGCAGTATTTT. This chain joins TRBV21-1 and TRBJ2-3; whether TRBD1, the table's D call, matches the DNA was not checked. TRBV21-1 is a pseudogene. CDR3 size: 16 residues.

The chain carries TRBV6-5 and TRBJ2-5; 7 bases are shared with TRBD1. Germline V CDR1 and CDR2: MNHEY, SVGAGI. After removal of 0 bases from V and 3 bases from J, the junction contained 7 bases not matched to a gene. CDR3 length: 16 amino acids. The CDR3 region is CASSYSGRGWEETQYF. CDR3 in DNA: TGTGCCAGCAGTTACTCTGGCAGGGGGTGGGAAGAGACCCAGTACTTC.

V usage is TRBV7-9 and J usage is TRBJ2-5; 8 nucleotides agree with TRBD1. The V segment lost 0 bases and the J segment 4 bases; nucleotides outside the gene matches: 7. The CDR3 is 16 amino acids. CDR1 is SEHNR, CDR2 FQNEAQ, per germline (reference sequence). DNA for the CDR3: TGTGCCAGCAGCTTAGCCTTTAGGACAGGGCGAGAGACCCAGTACTTC. It codes for CASSLAFRTGRETQYF.

Only a few counts were recorded for this clone. This chain joins TRBV6-1 and TRBJ1-2; D gene ambiguous. The CDR3 is 13 residues long. The V end was cut by 2 bases, the J end by 7 bases, with 11 bases between. Germline CDR1 and CDR2: MNHNS and SASEGT. This chain's CDR3 is CASSERGAAGYTF. CDR3 DNA sequence: TGTGCCAGCAGTGAAAGAGGCGCGGCTGGCTACACCTTC.

V gene TRBV6-6 combines with J gene TRBJ1-5; the D is unclear. V was clipped by 7 bases and J by 4 bases, with 11 bases between them. The CDR3 sequence is 13 residues long. Germline CDR1 MNHNY, CDR2 SVGAGI (reference sequence). The CDR3 here is CASTKQANQPQHF. CDR3 sequence (DNA): TGTGCCAGCACCAAGCAAGCTAATCAGCCCCAGCATTTT.

This chain joins TRBV2 and TRBJ1-2, with D possibly matching TRBD1 (6 bases). V shed 7 bases and J shed 4 bases, with 10 bases lying between them. The length of the CDR3 is 12 residues. Germline loops: CDR1 SNHLY, CDR2 FYNNEI. For the CDR3, the DNA is TGTGCCAGCACCGAGGACAGCTATGGCTACACCTTC. It specifies CASTEDSYGYTF.

The V call is TRBV2, the J call TRBJ2-1; 9 bases line up with TRBD2. CDR3 size: 15 residues. In germline, CDR1 is SNHLY, CDR2 FYNNEI. The V and J ends lost 8 bases and 0 bases, in that order; junction bases with no gene match: 5. CDR3 DNA: TGTGCCAGCCTAGCGGGATCACCCTCCTACAATGAGCAGTTCTTC. It yields the protein CASLAGSPSYNEQFF.

The rearrangement joins TRBV6-1 to TRBJ1-5; 7 nucleotides align to TRBD1. This CDR3 has 14 residues. Per germline, CDR1 MNHNS and CDR2 SASEGT. The junction had 9 bases not matched to a gene; V was cut back by 4 bases and J by 9 bases. As DNA, the CDR3 is TGTGCCAGCAGTGTCGGGACAGCGGGCCGGCCCCAGCATTTT. Residues: CASSVGTAGRPQHF.

This clone came up many times. Within the sample, other DNA sequences also encode this same CDR3. This chain uses TRBV27 with TRBJ2-7; no clear D gene. Germline V CDR1 and CDR2: MNHEY, SMNVEV (reference sequence). CDR3 length equals 15 residues. V lost 0 bases to trimming and J lost 0 bases, with 9 bases between them. The DNA for the CDR3 is TGTGCCAGCAGTTTATCTGTCCGGAGCTCCTACGAGCAGTACTTC. It translates to CASSLSVRSSYEQYF.

The V call is TRBV28, the J call TRBJ1-1; 9 nucleotides line up with TRBD1. The CDR3 covers 14 residues. The V and J ends lost 8 bases and 1 base, in that order; junction bases with no gene match: 5. Germline values: CDR1 MDHEN, CDR2 SYDVKM. The CDR3 loop is CASVGGQGNTEAFF. The CDR3 DNA is TGTGCCAGCGTAGGGGGACAGGGGAACACTGAAGCTTTCTTT. Based on the CDR3 plus reference TRBV28 and TRBJ1-1, the full variable domain is DVKVTQSSRYLVKRTGEKVFLECVQDMDHENMFWYRQDPGLGLRLIYFSYDVKMKEKGDIPEGYSVSREKKERFSLILESASTNQTSMYLCASVGGQGNTEAFFGQGTRLTVV.